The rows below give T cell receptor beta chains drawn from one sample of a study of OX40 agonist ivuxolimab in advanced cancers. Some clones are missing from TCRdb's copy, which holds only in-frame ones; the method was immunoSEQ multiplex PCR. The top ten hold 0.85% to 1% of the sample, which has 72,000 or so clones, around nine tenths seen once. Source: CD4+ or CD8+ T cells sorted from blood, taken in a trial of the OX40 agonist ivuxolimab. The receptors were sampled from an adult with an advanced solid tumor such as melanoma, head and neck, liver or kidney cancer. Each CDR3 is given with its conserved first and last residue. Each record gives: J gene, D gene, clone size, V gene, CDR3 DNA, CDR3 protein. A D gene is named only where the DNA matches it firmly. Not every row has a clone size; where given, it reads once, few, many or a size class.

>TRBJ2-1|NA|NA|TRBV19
TGTGCCAGTAGTATAGACTCGACAGGAAATGAGCAGTTCTTC
CASSIDSTGNEQFF
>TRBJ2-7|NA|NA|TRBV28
TGTGCCAGCAGTTTACCTGGCTCAGCCGCCTCCTACGAGCAGTACTTC
CASSLPGSAASYEQYF
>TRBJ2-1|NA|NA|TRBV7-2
TGTGCCAGCAGCTCCCGGCCCATTAACAATGAGCAGTTCTTC
CASSSRPINNEQFF
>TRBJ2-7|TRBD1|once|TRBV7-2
TGTGCCAGCAGTCGGGACAGGGGCTCCTACGAGCAGTACTTC
CASSRDRGSYEQYF
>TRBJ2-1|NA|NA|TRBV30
TGTGCCTGGAGTGTACGTAGGACAGCTAGTGAGCAGTTCTTC
CAWSVRRTASEQFF
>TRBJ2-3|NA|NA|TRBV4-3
TGCGCCAGCAGCCAAGATGGGACGGGGGCAGATACGCAGTATTTT
CASSQDGTGADTQYF
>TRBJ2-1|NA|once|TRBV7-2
TGTGCCAGCAGCTTAGGGGGGGTCAATGAGCAGTTCTTC
CASSLGGVNEQFF
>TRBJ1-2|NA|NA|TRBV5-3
TGTGCCAGAAGCTTTGGGAAGGATAACTATGGCTACACCTTC
CARSFGKDNYGYTF
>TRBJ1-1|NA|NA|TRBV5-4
TGTGCCAGCAGACGAGGGGGGATGAACACTGAAGCTTTCTTT
CASRRGGMNTEAFF
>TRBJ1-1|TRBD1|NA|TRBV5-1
TGCGCCAGCAGCTTGGGACAGGGCATGAACACTGAAGCTTTCTTT
CASSLGQGMNTEAFF
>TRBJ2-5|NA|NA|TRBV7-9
TGTGCCAGCGTAAAGTCACAAGAGACCCAGTACTTC
CASVKSQETQYF
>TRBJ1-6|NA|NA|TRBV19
TGTGCCAGTAGGAGCCGAGAGGGGATCAATTCACCCCTCCACTTT
CASRSREGINSPLHF
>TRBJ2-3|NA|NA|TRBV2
TGTGCCAGCAGTGCCGCCCCCACAGATACGCAGTATTTT
CASSAAPTDTQYF
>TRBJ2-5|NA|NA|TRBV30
TGTGCCTGGAGTGGCGGGTCGGAGACCCAGTACTTC
CAWSGGSETQYF
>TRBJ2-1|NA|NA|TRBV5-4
TGTGCCAGCAGCTTGGGGTGGGAGGTGGGGAATGAGCAGTTCTTC
CASSLGWEVGNEQFF
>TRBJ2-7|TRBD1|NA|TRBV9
TGTGCCAGCAGCCCATCAGGACAGGAGAGCGAGCAGTACTTC
CASSPSGQESEQYF
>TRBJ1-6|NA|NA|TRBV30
TGTGCCTGGAGAGCGGACGTTATGAGGTCACCCCTCCACTTT
CAWRADVMRSPLHF
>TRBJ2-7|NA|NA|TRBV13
TGTGCCAGCAGCCCCCCACTGGGGGGGCGGTTGAAAGAGCAGTACTTC
CASSPPLGGRLKEQYF
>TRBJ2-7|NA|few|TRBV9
TGTGCCAGCAGCGTAGGGGGGGCCAATAGCGAGCAGTACTTC
CASSVGGANSEQYF
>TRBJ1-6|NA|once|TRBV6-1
TGTGCCAGCAGTGAAGCTTATTCACCCCTCCACTTT
CASSEAYSPLHF
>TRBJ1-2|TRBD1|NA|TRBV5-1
TGCGCCAGCAGCCAGCGACAGGGAAACTATGGCTACACCTTC
CASSQRQGNYGYTF
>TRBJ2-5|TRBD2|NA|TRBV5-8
TGTGCCAGCAGCGGTGGCCAGGGAGGGTCAGAGACCCAGTACTTC
CASSGGQGGSETQYF
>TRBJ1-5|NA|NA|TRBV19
TGTGCCAGTAGTATAGGCAGGGTGGATCAGCCCCAGCATTTT
CASSIGRVDQPQHF
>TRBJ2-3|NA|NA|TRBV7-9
TGTGCCAGCAGCTTAAGAGAACAGGGCGCAGATACGCAGTATTTT
CASSLREQGADTQYF
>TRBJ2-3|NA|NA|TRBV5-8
TGTGCCAGCCCGATCCTGGCAGGGGGGCAAACAGGGGCAGATACGCAGTATTTT
CASPILAGGQTGADTQYF
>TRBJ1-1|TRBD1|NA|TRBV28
TGTGCCAGCAGTCAGAACAGGGGCCCCATGAACACTGAAGCTTTCTTT
CASSQNRGPMNTEAFF
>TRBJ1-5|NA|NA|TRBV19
TGTGCCAGTAGTTCTAGTAGGGGAAACAATCAGCCCCAGCATTTT
CASSSSRGNNQPQHF
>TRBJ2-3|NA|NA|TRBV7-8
TGTGCCAGCAGCTTAATGGCTAGCGGCACAGATACGCAGTATTTT
CASSLMASGTDTQYF
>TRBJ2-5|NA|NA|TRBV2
TGTGCCAGCCACCAAGACATAGGAGAGACCCAGTACTTC
CASHQDIGETQYF
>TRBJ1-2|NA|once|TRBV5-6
TGTGCCAGCAGCTTGTGGGACACGAGAACGGTTGGCTACACCTTC
CASSLWDTRTVGYTF
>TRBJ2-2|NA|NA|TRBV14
TGTGCCAGCAGCCAGGGCAGGGCGAACACCGGGGAGCTGTTTTTT
CASSQGRANTGELFF
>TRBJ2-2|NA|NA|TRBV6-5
TGTGCCAGCAGCCCCGTCACCGTCGGGGAGCTGTTTTTT
CASSPVTVGELFF
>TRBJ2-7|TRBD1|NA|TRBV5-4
TGTGCCAGCAGCACGGGGGGGACAGGGGCCTCCTACGAGCAGTACTTC
CASSTGGTGASYEQYF
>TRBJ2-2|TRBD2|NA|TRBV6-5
TGTGCCAGCAGGCCGGGACTAGCGGCCGGGGAGCTGTTTTTT
CASRPGLAAGELFF
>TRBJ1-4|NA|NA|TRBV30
TGTGCCTGGGGGGTTGCAACTAATGAAAAACTGTTTTTT
CAWGVATNEKLFF
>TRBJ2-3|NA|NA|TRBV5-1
TGCGCCAGCAGCCCGGGACTGACCTTGAATACGCAGTATTTT
CASSPGLTLNTQYF
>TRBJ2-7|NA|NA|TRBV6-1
TGTGCCAGCAGTTTATCAGAAATCTACGAGCAGTACTTC
CASSLSEIYEQYF
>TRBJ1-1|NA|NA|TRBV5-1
TGCGCCAGCAGCTTGACAGACAACACTGAAGCTTTCTTT
CASSLTDNTEAFF
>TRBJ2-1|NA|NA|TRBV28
TGTGCCAGCAGTCCCTCCACCATCGGGGATGAGCAGTTCTTC
CASSPSTIGDEQFF
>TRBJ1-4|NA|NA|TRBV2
TGTGCCAGCAGTGAAAAGAACCAGGGGAGTGAAAAACTGTTTTTT
CASSEKNQGSEKLFF
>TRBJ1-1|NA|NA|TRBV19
TGTGCCAGTACCGATCTGATCCGGGGGAGGAACACTGAAGCTTTCTTT
CASTDLIRGRNTEAFF
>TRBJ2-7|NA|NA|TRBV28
TGTGCCAGTCTACCACACAGGAGTCCCTACGAGCAGTACTTC
CASLPHRSPYEQYF
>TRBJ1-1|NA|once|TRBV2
TGTGCCAGCAGTGAGGTCCCCAGGTACCTAGGAACCGAAGCTTTCTTT
CASSEVPRYLGTEAFF